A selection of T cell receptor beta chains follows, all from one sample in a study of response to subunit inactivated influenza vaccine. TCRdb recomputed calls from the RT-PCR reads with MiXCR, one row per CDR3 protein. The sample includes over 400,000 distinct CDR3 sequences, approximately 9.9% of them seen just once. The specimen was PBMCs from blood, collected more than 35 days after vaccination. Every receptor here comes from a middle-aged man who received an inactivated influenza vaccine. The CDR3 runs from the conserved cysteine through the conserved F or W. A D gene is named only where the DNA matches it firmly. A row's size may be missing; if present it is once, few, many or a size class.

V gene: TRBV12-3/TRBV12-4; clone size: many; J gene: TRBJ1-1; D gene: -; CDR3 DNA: TGTGCCAGCAGTTTAGATGGTAGCGCTTTCTTT; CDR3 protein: CASSLDGSAFF
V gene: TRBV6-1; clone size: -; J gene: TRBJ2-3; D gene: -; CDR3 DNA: TGTGCCAGCAGTGAAGCCTATTGGGGGCAGTATTTT; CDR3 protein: CASSEAYWGQYF
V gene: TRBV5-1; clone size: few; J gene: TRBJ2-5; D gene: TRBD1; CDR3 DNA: TGCGCCAGCAGCTTGGGACAGGGGTCGGAGACCCAGTACTTC; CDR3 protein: CASSLGQGSETQYF
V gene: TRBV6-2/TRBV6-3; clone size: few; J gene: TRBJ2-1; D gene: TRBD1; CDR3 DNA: TGTGCCAGCAGCGGACAGGGGCCCTACAATGAGCAGTTCTTC; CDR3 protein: CASSGQGPYNEQFF
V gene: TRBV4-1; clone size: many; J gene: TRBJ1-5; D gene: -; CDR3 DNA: TGCGCCAGCAGCCAATTTGGGGCAGGCAATCAGCCCCAGCATTTT; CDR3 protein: CASSQFGAGNQPQHF
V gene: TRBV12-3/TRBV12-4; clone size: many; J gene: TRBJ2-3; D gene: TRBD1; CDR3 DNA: TGTGCCAGCAGACAGGGACAGGCACAATCAGATACGCAGTATTTT; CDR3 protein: CASRQGQAQSDTQYF
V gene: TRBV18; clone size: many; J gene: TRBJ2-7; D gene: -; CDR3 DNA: TGTGCCAGCTGGTCGGACAGCTCCTACGAGCAGTACTTC; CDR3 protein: CASWSDSSYEQYF
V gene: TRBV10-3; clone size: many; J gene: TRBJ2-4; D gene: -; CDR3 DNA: TGTGCCATCCGGGAACACGCCAAAAACATTCAGTACTTC; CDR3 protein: CAIREHAKNIQYF
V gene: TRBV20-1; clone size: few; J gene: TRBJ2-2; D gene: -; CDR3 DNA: TGCAGTGCTAGAGAGGTGCCGAACACCGGGGAGCTGTTTTTT; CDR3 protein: CSAREVPNTGELFF
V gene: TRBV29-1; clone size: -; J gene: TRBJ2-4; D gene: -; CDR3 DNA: TGCAGCGTAAAGGGATACAGGGCAAACATTCAGTACTTC; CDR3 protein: CSVKGYRANIQYF
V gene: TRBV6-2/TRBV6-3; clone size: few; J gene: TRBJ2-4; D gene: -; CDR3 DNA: TGTGCCAGCAGTTACCCCCTCGTACCTTTTGAAGCCAAAAACATTCAGTACTTC; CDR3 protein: CASSYPLVPFEAKNIQYF
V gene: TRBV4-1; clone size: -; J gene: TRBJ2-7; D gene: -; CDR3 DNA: TGCGCCAGCAGCCACCGAGACCCGGGCTCCTACGAGCAGTACTTC; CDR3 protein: CASSHRDPGSYEQYF
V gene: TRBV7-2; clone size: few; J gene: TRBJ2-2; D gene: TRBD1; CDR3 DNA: TGTGCCAGCAGACAGGACAGGGTTGGGTCCGGGGAGCTGTTTTTT; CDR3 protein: CASRQDRVGSGELFF
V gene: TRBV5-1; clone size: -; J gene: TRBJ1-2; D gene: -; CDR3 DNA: TGCGCCAGCAGGGGAGAAGTAGCTAACTATGGCTACACCTTC; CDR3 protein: CASRGEVANYGYTF
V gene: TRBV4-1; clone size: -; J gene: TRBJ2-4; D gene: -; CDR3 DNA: TGCGCCAGCAGCCAAGTCGTTTTGGACCTAGCCAAAAACATTCAGTACTTC; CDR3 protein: CASSQVVLDLAKNIQYF
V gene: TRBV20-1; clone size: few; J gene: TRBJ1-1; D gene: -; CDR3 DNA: TGCAGTGCTAATAAAATGGACCACACTGAAGCTTTCTTT; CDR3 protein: CSANKMDHTEAFF
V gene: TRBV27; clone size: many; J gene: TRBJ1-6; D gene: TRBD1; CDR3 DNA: TGTGCCAGCAGTTCACCGGGACAGGGGGCGCATGCACCCCTCCACTTT; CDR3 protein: CASSSPGQGAHAPLHF
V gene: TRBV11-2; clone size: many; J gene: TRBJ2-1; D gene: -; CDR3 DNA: TGTGCCAGCAGCTTCGGCCACACCTACAATGAGCAGTTCTTC; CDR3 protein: CASSFGHTYNEQFF
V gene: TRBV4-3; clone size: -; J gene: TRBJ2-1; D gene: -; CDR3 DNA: TGCGCCAGCAGCCAAGATTGGGGGACCCCCTACAATGAGCAGTTCTTC; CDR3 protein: CASSQDWGTPYNEQFF
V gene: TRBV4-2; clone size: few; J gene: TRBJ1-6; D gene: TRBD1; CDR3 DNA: TGTGCCAGCAGCCAACGGGACAGGAGCTCCTATAATTCACCCCTCCACTTT; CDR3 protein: CASSQRDRSSYNSPLHF
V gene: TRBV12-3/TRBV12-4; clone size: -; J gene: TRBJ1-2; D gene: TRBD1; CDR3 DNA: TGTGCCAGCAGACCGGGGACAGGGAAGAACTATGGCTACACCTTC; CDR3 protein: CASRPGTGKNYGYTF
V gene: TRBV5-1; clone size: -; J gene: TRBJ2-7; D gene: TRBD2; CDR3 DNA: TGCGCCAGCAGCGCGGGGACTAGCGGGACTTACGAGCAGTACTTC; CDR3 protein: CASSAGTSGTYEQYF
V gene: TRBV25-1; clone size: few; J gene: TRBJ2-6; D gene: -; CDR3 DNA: TGTGCCAGCAGTGAACACGGAGTCTCTGGGGCCAACGTCCTGACTTTC; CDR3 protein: CASSEHGVSGANVLTF
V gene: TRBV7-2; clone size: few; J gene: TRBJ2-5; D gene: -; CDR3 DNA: TGTGCCAGCAGCTTAGGAGGGGTGGCCGCCCGTCCGGGGACCCAGTACTTC; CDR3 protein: CASSLGGVAARPGTQYF
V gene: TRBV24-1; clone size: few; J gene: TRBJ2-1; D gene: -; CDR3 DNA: TGTGCCACCAGAAAGACAGGAGATGTCAATGAGCAGTTCTTC; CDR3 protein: CATRKTGDVNEQFF
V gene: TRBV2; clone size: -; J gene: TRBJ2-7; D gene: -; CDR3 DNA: TGTGCCAGCAGCGCGCTTTACCGGGACACGTTTTTCTTC; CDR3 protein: CASSALYRDTFFF
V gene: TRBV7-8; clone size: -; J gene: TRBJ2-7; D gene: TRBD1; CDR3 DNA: TGTGCCAGCAATTTGGGACAGTCCTACGAGCAGTACTTC; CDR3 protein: CASNLGQSYEQYF
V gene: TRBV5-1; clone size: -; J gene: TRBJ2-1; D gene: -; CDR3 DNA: TGCGCCTCCCAGGGTAAAAGCTCCTACAATGAGCAGTTCTTC; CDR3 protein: CASQGKSSYNEQFF
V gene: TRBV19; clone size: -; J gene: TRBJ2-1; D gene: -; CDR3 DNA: TGTGCCAGTACCCGGAACTCCTACAATGAGCAGTTCTTC; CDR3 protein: CASTRNSYNEQFF
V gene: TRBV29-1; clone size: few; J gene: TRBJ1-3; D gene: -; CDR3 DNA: TGCAGCGTTGATGGGGGCTCTGGAAACACCATATATTTT; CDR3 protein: CSVDGGSGNTIYF
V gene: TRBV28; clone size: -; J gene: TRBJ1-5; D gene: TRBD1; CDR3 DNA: TGTGCCAGCAGTCGGGACAGGGCATATCAGCCCCAGCATTTT; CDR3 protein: CASSRDRAYQPQHF
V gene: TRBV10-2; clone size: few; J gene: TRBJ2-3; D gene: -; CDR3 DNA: TGCGCCAGCACACAAACGGATACGCAGTATTTT; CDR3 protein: CASTQTDTQYF
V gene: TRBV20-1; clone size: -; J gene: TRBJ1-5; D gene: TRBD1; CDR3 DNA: TGCAGTGCTAGAGTGGGCAGGGGGTATAGCAATCAGCCCCAGCATTTT; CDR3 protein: CSARVGRGYSNQPQHF